The 18 T cell receptor beta chains below come from one sample, sequenced in a study of blood T cell repertoires in COVID-19. Produced via immunoSEQ multiplex PCR; TCRdb's table is partial and in-frame only. In the table there are roughly 250,000 clones, 80% to 90% of which are singletons. The sequenced material came from PBMCs or T cells enriched from blood (not recorded which). These receptors were collected from a woman younger than 45 with acute COVID-19.

V and J are TRBV10-3 and TRBJ1-2; weak D call: TRBD1 (6 bases). Germline CDR1 and CDR2: ENHRY and SYGVKD. The CDR3 extends over 14 amino acids. V lost 10 bases, J lost 1 base, and 16 bases lay in between. In DNA, the CDR3 is TGTGCCACCCAAAACAGGGCCTATAACTATGGCTACACCTTC. It specifies CATQNRAYNYGYTF.

This chain uses TRBV20-1 with TRBJ1-4; the D is unclear. CDR1 and CDR2 from the germline V gene are DFQATT and SNEGSKA (reference sequence). The CDR3 totals 14 residues. The V end was cut by 3 bases, the J end by 7 bases, with 15 bases between. The chain's CDR3 is CSASGRHGAEKLFF. The CDR3, as DNA: TGCAGTGCTAGTGGTCGGCACGGAGCTGAAAAACTGTTTTTT.

The chain uses TRBV3-1 (or the pseudogene TRBV3-2) and TRBJ1-2; D is unclear. Trimming removed 1 base from V and 4 bases from J, with 10 bases in between. The CDR3 contains 14 residues. CDR1 LGHDT and CDR2 YNNKEL come from the germline V gene (reference sequence). Here the CDR3 DNA reads TGTGCCAGCAGCCAAGGTGGAGGGAGCTATGGCTACACCTTC. It encodes CASSQGGGSYGYTF.

V gene TRBV27 combines with J gene TRBJ2-1, with 7 nucleotides matching TRBD1. V shed 2 bases and J 4 bases; nucleotides not matched to a gene: 5. Germline V gives CDR1 MNHEY, CDR2 SMNVEV (reference sequence). The CDR3 contains 15 residues. The CDR3, as DNA: TGTGCCAGCAGTTTAACGGGACAGCCTTACAATGAGCAGTTCTTC. Translated: CASSLTGQPYNEQFF.

The chain recombines TRBV27 with TRBJ2-2, with D maybe TRBD2 (6 bases). The CDR3 has 15 amino acids. V was clipped by 1 base and J by 2 bases, with 8 bases between them. CDR1 MNHEY and CDR2 SMNVEV come from the germline V gene (reference sequence). CDR3 amino acids: CASSLYGGNTGELFF. The CDR3 bases are TGTGCCAGCAGTTTATACGGGGGAAACACCGGGGAGCTGTTTTTT.

The chain uses TRBV7-2 and TRBJ1-4, with a weak D call TRBD1 (5 bases). Trimming left V 1 base short and J 4 bases short, with 10 bases between. The CDR3 spans 15 residues. The germline V gene encodes CDR1 SGHTA and CDR2 FQGNSA. CDR3 nucleotide sequence: TGTGCCAGCAGCTTAGGAGACAGAAGTAATGAAAAACTGTTTTTT. It encodes CASSLGDRSNEKLFF. Complete variable domain (other parts from reference TRBV7-2 and TRBJ1-4): GAGVSQSPSNKVTEKGKDVELRCDPISGHTALYWYRQSLGQGLEFLIYFQGNSAPDKSGLPSDRFSAERTGGSVSTLTIQRTQQEDSAVYLCASSLGDRSNEKLFFGSGTQLSVL.

This CDR3 is CASSYSKRANYGYTF. DNA of the CDR3: TGTGCCAGCAGTTACTCGAAAAGAGCTAACTATGGCTACACCTTC. This chain connects TRBV6-5 to TRBJ1-2; D call uncertain. Trimming cost V 0 bases and J 0 bases, with 8 bases left between them. CDR1 MNHEY and CDR2 SVGAGI come from the germline V gene. This CDR3 region has 15 residues.

This sequence joins TRBV15 and TRBJ1-5; no definite D call. The CDR3 contains 14 residues. Germline loops: CDR1 LNHNV, CDR2 YYDKDF (reference sequence). V lost 0 bases to trimming and J lost 5 bases, with 8 bases between them. Here the CDR3 DNA reads TGTGCCACCAGCAGAGATGAGGAGGATCAGCCCCAGCATTTT. It encodes CATSRDEEDQPQHF.

J is TRBJ1-1 and V is TRBV5-4; D is perhaps TRBD1 (6 bases). Deletions cut 1 base from V and 2 bases from J, with 18 bases between. In germline, CDR1 is SGHNT, CDR2 YYREEE (reference sequence). CDR3 length equals 17 residues. The CDR3 region has the DNA TGTGCCAGCAGCTTGTCGGGTTTAACAGGGCTCAACACTGAAGCTTTCTTT. It codes for CASSLSGLTGLNTEAFF.

This clone was detected a few times. The J gene is TRBJ2-6, the V gene TRBV24-1; a weak D match, TRBD2 (5 bases). The CDR3 length is 16 residues. Germline V gene sequence: CDR1 KGHDR, CDR2 SFDVKD. Trimming removed 4 bases from V and 2 bases from J, with 11 bases in between. The CDR3 sequence is CATSDPRGPGANVLTF. The CDR3 nucleotides are TGTGCCACCAGTGACCCCAGAGGGCCTGGGGCCAACGTCCTGACTTTC.

The chain couples TRBV11-2 to TRBJ2-2; TRBD1 matches at 9 bases. V lost 3 bases and J lost 4; bases outside the gene matches: 9. This CDR3 is 17 amino acids long. Germline CDR1 SGHAT, CDR2 FQNNGV. The CDR3 is CASSFPGQGRFTGELFF. DNA of the CDR3: TGTGCCAGCAGCTTTCCGGGACAGGGAAGATTCACCGGGGAGCTGTTTTTT.

J is TRBJ2-3 and V is TRBV7-2, with TRBD2 as a possible D gene (6 bases). CDR1 and CDR2 (germline): SGHTA, FQGNSA. Trimming shortened V by 2 bases and J by 2 bases, and 8 bases separated the two germline ends. The CDR3 is made up of 14 amino acids. CDR3 protein: CASSLIADTDTQYF. The CDR3 DNA reads as TGTGCCAGCAGCTTAATAGCGGACACAGATACGCAGTATTTT. Based on the CDR3 plus reference TRBV7-2 and TRBJ2-3, the full variable domain is GAGVSQSPSNKVTEKGKDVELRCDPISGHTALYWYRQSLGQGLEFLIYFQGNSAPDKSGLPSDRFSAERTGGSVSTLTIQRTQQEDSAVYLCASSLIADTDTQYFGPGTRLTVL.

V usage is TRBV4-1 and J usage is TRBJ2-7; TRBD1 matches 9 bases. CDR1 and CDR2 from the germline V gene are MGHRA and YSYEKL. The CDR3 totals 14 residues. Trimming removed 1 base from V and 5 bases from J; junction bases left unmatched: 3. CDR3 amino acids: CASSQGTGGNEQYF. In DNA, the CDR3 is TGCGCCAGCAGCCAAGGCACAGGGGGCAACGAGCAGTACTTC.

This clone was seen a handful of times. This rearrangement joins TRBV6-6 to TRBJ1-6; 7 bases line up with TRBD1. CDR1 is MNHNY, CDR2 SVGAGI, per germline (reference sequence). This CDR3 comprises 15 residues. Unmatched junction bases numbered 10, after V lost 7 bases and J lost 7 bases. CDR3 nucleotide sequence: TGTGCCAGCACTCGACAGGGTTGGGGAAATTCACCCCTCCACTTT. As protein: CASTRQGWGNSPLHF.

The J gene is TRBJ1-5, the V gene TRBV5-6; possibly TRBD1 for D (5 bases). This CDR3 region has 15 residues. Germline V gives CDR1 SGHDT, CDR2 YYEEEE. V lost 0 bases, J lost 4 bases, and 11 bases lay in between. The CDR3, as DNA: TGTGCCAGCAGCTTGGCCGGGGGGATTAATCAGCCCCAGCATTTT. It yields the protein CASSLAGGINQPQHF.

V usage is TRBV6-5 and J usage is TRBJ1-2; D is ambiguous. Trimming removed 6 bases at V and 6 bases at J, with 14 bases between. This CDR3 comprises 13 residues. Germline values: CDR1 MNHEY, CDR2 SVGAGI. The CDR3 DNA follows: TGTGCCAGCAGATACCCGGGGAGCCATGGCTACACCTTC. This encodes CASRYPGSHGYTF.

This chain connects TRBV4-3 to TRBJ1-2; 7 bases map to TRBD1. The CDR3 is 15 amino acids. Germline trimming cut 4 bases from V and 4 bases from J; bases unmatched to any gene: 9. Germline values: CDR1 LGHNA, CDR2 YSLEER. The CDR3 coding sequence is TGCGCCAGCAGCCCACTCCGACAGGGCGGCTATGGCTACACCTTC. Protein sequence: CASSPLRQGGYGYTF.

This clone appeared a single time. This sequence joins TRBV5-6 and TRBJ2-7; 9 bases match TRBD1. V shed 3 bases, J shed 0 bases, and the junction held 4 bases outside the gene matches. Germline V gene sequence: CDR1 SGHDT, CDR2 YYEEEE. This CDR3 is 15 amino acids long. The CDR3: CASSSGTGSSYEQYF. The CDR3 DNA follows: TGTGCCAGCAGCTCCGGGACAGGGAGCTCCTACGAGCAGTACTTC.